This T cell receptor beta chain was profiled in a study of blood T cell repertoires in COVID-19. Study overall: Samples representing acute and convalescent COVID-19 were sourced from the United States, Italy and Spain.

Cohort placement rested on clinical history that participants reported themselves. Recovery meant two consecutive negative NP/OP PCR tests, professional clearance, or resolved symptoms. In the authors' workflow: Reference gene primer amplification in the assay estimated nucleated cell counts. Generated by immunoSEQ multiplex PCR, the TCRdb table keeps only in-frame clones and is missing some. V and J calls and clone size are as listed in that table; D and trimming were resolved from the DNA. This table holds around 290,000 clones, about 89% found once. The TCR originated in a woman aged 40 to 49 who had recovered from COVID-19. What was sequenced was PBMCs or T cells enriched from blood (not recorded which).

The CDR3 DNA is TGTGCCTGGTTACCAGGGGGCTATGGGTCGTATGGCTACACCTTC. The encoded protein is CAWLPGGYGSYGYTF. The V call is TRBV30, the J call TRBJ1-2; 8 nucleotides line up with TRBD1. CDR1 is GTSNPN, CDR2 SVGIG, per germline (reference sequence). The CDR3 sequence is 15 residues long. V gave up 5 bases and J gave up 5 bases; unmatched junction bases: 13.